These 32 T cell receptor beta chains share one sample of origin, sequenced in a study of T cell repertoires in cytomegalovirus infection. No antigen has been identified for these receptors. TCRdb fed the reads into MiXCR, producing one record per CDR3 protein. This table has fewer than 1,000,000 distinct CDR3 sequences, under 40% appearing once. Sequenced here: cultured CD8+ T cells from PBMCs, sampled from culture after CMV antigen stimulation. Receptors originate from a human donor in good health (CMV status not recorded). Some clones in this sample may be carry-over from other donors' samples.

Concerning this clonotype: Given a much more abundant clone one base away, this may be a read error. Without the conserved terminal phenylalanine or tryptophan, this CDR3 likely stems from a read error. CDR3 sequence reads: CASKYGTDTQYS. CDR3 nucleotides: TGTGCCAGCAAGTATGGCACAGATACGCAGTATTCT. The chain links TRBV28 to TRBJ2-3, with D uncertain. Trimming stripped 7 bases from V and 1 base from J, with 6 bases between. Germline-derived CDR1 and CDR2 are MDHEN and SYDVKM. The length of the CDR3 is 12 residues.

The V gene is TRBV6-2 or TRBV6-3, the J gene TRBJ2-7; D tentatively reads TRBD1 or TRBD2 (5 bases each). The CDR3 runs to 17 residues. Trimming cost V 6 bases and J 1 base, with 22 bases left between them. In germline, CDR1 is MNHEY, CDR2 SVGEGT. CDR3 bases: TGTGCCAGCAGCCGCCGACAGACGAGAGGGGCTTCCTACGAGCAGTACGTC. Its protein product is CASSRRQTRGASYEQYV.

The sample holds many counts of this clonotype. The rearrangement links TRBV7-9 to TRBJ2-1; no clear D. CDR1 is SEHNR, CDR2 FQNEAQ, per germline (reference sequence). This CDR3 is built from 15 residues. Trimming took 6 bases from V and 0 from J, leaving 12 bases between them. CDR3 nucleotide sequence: TGTGCCAGCAGTCTAGAAGCCAGCTCCTACAATGAGCAGTTCTTC. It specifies CASSLEASSYNEQFF.

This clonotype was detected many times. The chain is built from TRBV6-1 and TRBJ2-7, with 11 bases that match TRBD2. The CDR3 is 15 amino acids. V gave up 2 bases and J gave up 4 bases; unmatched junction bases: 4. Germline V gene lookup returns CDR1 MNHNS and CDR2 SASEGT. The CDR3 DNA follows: TGTGCCAGCAGTGAAATAGCGGGGGGGGTTTACGAGCAGTACTTC. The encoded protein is CASSEIAGGVYEQYF.

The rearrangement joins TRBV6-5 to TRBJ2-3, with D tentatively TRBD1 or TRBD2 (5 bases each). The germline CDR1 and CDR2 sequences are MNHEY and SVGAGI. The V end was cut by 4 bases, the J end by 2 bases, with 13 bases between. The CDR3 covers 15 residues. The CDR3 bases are TGTGCCAGCAGTTTCCTCGGGGCTTCCACAGATACGCAGTATTTT. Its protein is CASSFLGASTDTQYF.

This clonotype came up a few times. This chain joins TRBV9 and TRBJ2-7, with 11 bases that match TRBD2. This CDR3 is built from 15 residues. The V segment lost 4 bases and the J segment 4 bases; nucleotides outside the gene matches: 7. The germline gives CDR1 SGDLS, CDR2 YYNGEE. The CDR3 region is CASSTLAGGLYEQYF. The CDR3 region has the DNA TGTGCCAGCAGCACCCTAGCGGGGGGATTGTACGAGCAGTACTTC. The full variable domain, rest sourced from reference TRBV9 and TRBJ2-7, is DSGVTQTPKHLITATGQRVTLRCSPRSGDLSVYWYQQSLDQGLQFLIQYYNGEERAKGNILERFSAQQFPDLHSELNLSSLELGDSALYFCASSTLAGGLYEQYFGPGTRLTVT.

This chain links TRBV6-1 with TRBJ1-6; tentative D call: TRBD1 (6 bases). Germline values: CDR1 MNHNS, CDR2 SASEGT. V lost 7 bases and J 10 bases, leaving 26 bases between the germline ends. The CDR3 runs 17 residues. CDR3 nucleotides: TGTGCCAGCAACGGTAATCTGGAGGGCAGGGGTCGGTCACCCCTCCACTTT. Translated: CASNGNLEGRGRSPLHF.

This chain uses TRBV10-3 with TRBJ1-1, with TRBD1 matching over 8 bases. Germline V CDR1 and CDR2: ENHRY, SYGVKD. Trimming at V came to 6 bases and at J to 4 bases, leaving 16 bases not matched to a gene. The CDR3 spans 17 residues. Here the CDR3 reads CAIRPSTGVRGRTEAFF. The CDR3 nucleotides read TGTGCCATCAGACCTTCGACAGGGGTAAGGGGCCGCACTGAAGCTTTCTTT.

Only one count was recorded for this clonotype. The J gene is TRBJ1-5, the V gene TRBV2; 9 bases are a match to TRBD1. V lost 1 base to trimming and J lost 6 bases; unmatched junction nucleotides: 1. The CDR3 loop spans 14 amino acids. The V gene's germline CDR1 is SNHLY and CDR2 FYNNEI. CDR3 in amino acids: CASSEGTGVQPQHF. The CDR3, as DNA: TGTGCCAGCAGTGAAGGGACAGGGGTTCAGCCCCAGCATTTT.

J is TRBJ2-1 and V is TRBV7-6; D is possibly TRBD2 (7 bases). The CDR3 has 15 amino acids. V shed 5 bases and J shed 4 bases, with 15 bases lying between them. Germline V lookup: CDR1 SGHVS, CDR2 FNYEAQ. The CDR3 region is CASSPGGPRYNEQFF. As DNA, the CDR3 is TGTGCCAGCAGCCCCGGGGGGCCGAGGTACAATGAGCAGTTCTTC.

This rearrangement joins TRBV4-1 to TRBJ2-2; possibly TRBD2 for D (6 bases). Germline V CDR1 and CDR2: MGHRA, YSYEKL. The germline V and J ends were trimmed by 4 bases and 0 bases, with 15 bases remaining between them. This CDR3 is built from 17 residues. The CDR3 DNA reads TGCGCCAGCAGCCCCTTAACGGGGGTCGCGAACACCGGGGAGCTGTTTTTT. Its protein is CASSPLTGVANTGELFF.

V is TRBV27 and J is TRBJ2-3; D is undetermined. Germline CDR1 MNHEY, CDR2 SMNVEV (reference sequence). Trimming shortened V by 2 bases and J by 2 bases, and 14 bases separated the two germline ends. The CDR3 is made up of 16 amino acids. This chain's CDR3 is CASSLTSYSFTDTQYF. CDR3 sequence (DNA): TGTGCCAGCAGTTTAACCTCTTATTCTTTCACAGATACGCAGTATTTT.

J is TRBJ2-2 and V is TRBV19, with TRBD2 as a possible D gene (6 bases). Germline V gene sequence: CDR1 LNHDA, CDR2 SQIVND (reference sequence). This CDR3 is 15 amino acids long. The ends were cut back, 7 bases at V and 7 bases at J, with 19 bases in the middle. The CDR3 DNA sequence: TGTGCCAGTAAGGTTGGAGGGGAAAGGATCGGGGAGCTGTTTTTT. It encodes CASKVGGERIGELFF. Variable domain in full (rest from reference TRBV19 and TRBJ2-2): DGGITQSPKYLFRKEGQNVTLSCEQNLNHDAMYWYRQDPGQGLRLIYYSQIVNDFQKGDIAEGYSVSREKKESFPLTVTSAQKNPTAFYLCASKVGGERIGELFFGEGSRLTVL.

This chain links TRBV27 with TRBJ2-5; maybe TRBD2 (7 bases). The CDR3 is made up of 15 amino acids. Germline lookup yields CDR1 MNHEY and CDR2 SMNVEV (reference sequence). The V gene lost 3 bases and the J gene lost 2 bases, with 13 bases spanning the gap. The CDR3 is CASSLRGGRQETQYF. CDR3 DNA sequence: TGTGCCAGCAGTTTGAGGGGGGGTAGGCAAGAGACCCAGTACTTC.

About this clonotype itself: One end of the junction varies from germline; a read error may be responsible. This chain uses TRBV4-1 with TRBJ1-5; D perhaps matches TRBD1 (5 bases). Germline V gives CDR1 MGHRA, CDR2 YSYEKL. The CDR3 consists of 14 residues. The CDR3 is CASSQDSGIQSQHF. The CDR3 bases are TGCGCCAGCAGCCAAGATTCAGGGATTCAGTCCCAGCATTTT.

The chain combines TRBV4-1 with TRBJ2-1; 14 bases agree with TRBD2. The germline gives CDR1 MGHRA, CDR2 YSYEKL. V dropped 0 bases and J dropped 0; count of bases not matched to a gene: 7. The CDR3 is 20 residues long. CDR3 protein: CASSQESGTSGGRSYNEQFF. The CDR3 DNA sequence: TGCGCCAGCAGCCAAGAGTCCGGGACTAGCGGGGGCCGCTCCTACAATGAGCAGTTCTTC.

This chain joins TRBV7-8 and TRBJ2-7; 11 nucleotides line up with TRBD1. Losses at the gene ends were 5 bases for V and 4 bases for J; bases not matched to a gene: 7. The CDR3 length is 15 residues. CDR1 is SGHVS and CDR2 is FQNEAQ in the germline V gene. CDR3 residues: CASSIRDRGYYEQYF. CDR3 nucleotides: TGTGCCAGCAGCATCCGGGACAGGGGGTATTACGAGCAGTACTTC.

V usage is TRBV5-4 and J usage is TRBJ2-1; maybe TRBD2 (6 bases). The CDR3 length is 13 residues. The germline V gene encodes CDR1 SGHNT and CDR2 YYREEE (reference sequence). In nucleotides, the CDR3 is TGTGTCGATCGGGGGAACTCCTACAATGAGCAGTTCTTC. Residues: CVDRGNSYNEQFF.

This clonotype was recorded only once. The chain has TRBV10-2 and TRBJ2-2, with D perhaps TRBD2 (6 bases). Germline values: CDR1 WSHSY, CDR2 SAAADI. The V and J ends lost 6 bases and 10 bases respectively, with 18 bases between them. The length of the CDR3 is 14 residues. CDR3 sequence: CASSPPPGEEELFF. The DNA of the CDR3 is TGCGCCAGCAGCCCCCCGCCGGGAGAGGAGGAGCTGTTTTTT.

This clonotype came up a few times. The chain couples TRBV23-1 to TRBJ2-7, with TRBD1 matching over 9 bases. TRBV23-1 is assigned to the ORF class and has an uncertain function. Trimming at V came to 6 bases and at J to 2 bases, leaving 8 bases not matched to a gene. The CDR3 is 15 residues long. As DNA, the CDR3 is TGCGCCAGCAGGCAGGCGGGACAGGGTCCCTACGAGCAGTACTTC. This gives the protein CASRQAGQGPYEQYF.

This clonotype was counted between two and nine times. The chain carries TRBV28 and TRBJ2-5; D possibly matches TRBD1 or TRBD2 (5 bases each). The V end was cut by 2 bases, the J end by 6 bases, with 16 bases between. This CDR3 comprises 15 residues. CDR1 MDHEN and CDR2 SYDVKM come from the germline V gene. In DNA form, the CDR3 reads TGTGCCAGCAGTTTACCCCGGGACCCCGTGAAGACCCAGTACTTC. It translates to CASSLPRDPVKTQYF. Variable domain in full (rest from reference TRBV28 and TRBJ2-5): DVKVTQSSRYLVKRTGEKVFLECVQDMDHENMFWYRQDPGLGLRLIYFSYDVKMKEKGDIPEGYSVSREKKERFSLILESASTNQTSMYLCASSLPRDPVKTQYFGPGTRLLVL.

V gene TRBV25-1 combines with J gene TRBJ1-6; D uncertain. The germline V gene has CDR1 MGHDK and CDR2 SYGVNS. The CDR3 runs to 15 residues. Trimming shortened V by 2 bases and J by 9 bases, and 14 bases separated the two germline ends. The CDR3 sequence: CASSEREEPASPLHF. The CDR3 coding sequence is TGTGCCAGCAGTGAACGGGAGGAACCCGCTTCACCCCTCCACTTT.

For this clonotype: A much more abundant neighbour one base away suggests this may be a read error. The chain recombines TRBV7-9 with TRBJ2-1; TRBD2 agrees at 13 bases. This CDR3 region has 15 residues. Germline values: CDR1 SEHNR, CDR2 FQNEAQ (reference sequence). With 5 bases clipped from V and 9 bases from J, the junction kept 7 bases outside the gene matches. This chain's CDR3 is CASSTSGGADIEQFF. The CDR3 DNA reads TGTGCCAGCAGCACTAGCGGGGGGGCCGACATTGAGCAGTTCTTC.

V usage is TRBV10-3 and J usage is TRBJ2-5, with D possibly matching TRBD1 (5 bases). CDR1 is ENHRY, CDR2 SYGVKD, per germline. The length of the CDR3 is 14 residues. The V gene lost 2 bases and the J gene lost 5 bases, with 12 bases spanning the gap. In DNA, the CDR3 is TGTGCCATCAGTGAGAAGGGGAATTGGGAGACCCAGTACTTC. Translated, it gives CAISEKGNWETQYF.

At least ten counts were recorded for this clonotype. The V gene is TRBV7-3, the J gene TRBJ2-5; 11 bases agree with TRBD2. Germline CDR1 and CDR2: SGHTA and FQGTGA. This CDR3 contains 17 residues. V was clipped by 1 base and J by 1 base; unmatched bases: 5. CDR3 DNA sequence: TGTGCCAGCAGCTTAAGGGATAGCGGGGGGGCCCAAGAGACCCAGTACTTC. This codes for CASSLRDSGGAQETQYF.

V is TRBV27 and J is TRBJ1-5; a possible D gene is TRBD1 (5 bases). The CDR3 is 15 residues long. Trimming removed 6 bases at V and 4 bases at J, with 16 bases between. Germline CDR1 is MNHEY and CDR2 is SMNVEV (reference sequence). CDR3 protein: CASRGDGGVNQPQHF. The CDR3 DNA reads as TGTGCCAGCAGGGGGGACGGGGGGGTAAATCAGCCCCAGCATTTT.

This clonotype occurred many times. CDR3 residues: CASSQDWDRGSNQPQHF. The CDR3 DNA reads TGCGCCAGCAGCCAAGATTGGGACAGGGGGAGCAATCAGCCCCAGCATTTT. V usage is TRBV4-3 and J usage is TRBJ1-5; TRBD1 matches at 11 bases. This CDR3 comprises 17 residues. V was pared by 0 bases and J by 1 base, with 2 bases of the junction left unmatched. Germline values: CDR1 LGHNA, CDR2 YSLEER.

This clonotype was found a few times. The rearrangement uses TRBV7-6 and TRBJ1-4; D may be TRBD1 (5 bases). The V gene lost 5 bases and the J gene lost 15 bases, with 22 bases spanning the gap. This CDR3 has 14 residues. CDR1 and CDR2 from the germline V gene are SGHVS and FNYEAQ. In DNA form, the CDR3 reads TGTGCCAGCAGCCCCCGGGGGGGACTGAAAGAGATGTTTTTT. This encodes CASSPRGGLKEMFF.

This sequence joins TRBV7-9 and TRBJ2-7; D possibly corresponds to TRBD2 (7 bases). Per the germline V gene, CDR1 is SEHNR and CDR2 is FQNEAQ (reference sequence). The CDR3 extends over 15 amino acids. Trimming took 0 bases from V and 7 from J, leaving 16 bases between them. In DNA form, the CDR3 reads TGTGCCAGCAGCTTAGCGAGGGGGGGGATTCGAGAGCAGTACTTC. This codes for CASSLARGGIREQYF.

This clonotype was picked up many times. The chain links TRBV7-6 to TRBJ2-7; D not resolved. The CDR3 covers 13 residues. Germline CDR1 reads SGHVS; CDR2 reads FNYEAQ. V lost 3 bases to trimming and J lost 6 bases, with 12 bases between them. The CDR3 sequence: CASSFSLVSEQYF. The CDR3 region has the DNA TGTGCCAGCAGCTTCAGTTTGGTATCCGAGCAGTACTTC.

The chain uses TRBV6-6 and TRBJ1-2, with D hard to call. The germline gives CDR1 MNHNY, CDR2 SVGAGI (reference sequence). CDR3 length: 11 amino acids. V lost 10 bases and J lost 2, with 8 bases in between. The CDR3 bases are TGTGCCAACAGACGGAACTATGGCTACACCTTC. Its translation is CANRRNYGYTF.

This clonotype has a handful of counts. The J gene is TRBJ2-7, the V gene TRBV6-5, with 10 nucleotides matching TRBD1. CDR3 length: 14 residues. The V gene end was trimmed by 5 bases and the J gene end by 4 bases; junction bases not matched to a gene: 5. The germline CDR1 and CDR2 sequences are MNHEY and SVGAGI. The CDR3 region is CASSPTGGTYEQYV. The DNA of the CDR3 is TGTGCCAGCAGTCCGACAGGGGGCACGTACGAGCAGTACGTC.